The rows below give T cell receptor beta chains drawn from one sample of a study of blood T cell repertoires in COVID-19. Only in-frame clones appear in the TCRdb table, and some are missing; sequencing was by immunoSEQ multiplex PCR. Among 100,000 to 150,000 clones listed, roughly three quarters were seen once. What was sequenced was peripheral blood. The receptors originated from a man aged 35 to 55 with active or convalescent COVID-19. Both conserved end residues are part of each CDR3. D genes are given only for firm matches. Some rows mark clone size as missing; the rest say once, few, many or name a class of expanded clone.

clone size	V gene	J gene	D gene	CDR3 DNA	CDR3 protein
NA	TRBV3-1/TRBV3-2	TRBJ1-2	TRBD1	TGTGCCAGCAGCCAAAACAGGGGTGGCGGCTACACCTTC	CASSQNRGGGYTF
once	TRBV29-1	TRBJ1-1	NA	TGCAGCGTTGAGGAGGGTCGGAACACTGAAGCTTTCTTT	CSVEEGRNTEAFF
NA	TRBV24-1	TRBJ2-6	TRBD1	TGTGCCACCAGTGATTGGGACAGCAGCTCTGGGGCCAACGTCCTGACTTTC	CATSDWDSSSGANVLTF
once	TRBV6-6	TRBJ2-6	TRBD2	TGTGCCAGCATTGGGGGAGGGCCTGGGGCCAACGTCCTGACTTTC	CASIGGGPGANVLTF
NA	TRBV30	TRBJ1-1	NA	TGTGCCTGGAGTCGCAGGGTCACTGAAGCTTTCTTT	CAWSRRVTEAFF
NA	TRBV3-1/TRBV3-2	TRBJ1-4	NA	TGTGCCAGCAGCTCGGGGCAGGGAGGCGAAAAACTGTTTTTT	CASSSGQGGEKLFF
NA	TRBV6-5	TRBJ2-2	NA	TGTGCCAGCCCGGGTACAGGGTTAAGCGGGGAGCTGTTTTTT	CASPGTGLSGELFF
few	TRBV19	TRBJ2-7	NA	TGTGCCAGTAGTATGCCGGGGCGCGGAGGGTGGTCCTACGAGCAGTACTTC	CASSMPGRGGWSYEQYF
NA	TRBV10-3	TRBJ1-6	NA	TGTGCCATCAGTGATCCTAAAGGCAGGGTAAATTCACCCCTCCACTTT	CAISDPKGRVNSPLHF
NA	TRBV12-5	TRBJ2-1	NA	TGTGCTACGGGGGTTCAACCAAATGAGCAGTTCTTC	CATGVQPNEQFF
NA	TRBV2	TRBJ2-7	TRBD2	TGTGCCAGCAGGATGACTCTCCAGCGGGAGGGCAAGTACTTC	CASRMTLQREGKYF
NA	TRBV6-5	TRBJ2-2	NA	TGTGCCAGCAGCCCCAGAGGTCACGGGGAGCTGTTTTTT	CASSPRGHGELFF
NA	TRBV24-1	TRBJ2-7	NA	TGTGCCCCCAGAGAGGGGAGGATATCCTACGAGCAGTACTTC	CAPREGRISYEQYF
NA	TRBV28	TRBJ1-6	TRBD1	TGTGCCAGCGGGGAAGGACAGTTACAGGGGTCACCCCTCCACTTT	CASGEGQLQGSPLHF
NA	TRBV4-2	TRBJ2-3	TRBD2	TGTGCCAGCAGCCATGCTCAAGCGGGGGGGGACACAGATACGCAGTATTTT	CASSHAQAGGDTDTQYF
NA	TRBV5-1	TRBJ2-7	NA	TGCGCCAGCAGCCAGGGGCCGGGCTCCTACGAGCAGTACTTC	CASSQGPGSYEQYF
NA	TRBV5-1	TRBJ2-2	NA	TGCGCCAGCAGCCCGGACACGAACACCGGGGAGCTGTTTTTT	CASSPDTNTGELFF
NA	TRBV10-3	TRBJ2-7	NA	TGTGCCATCAGTGACAGGGTAACCAACGAGCAGTACTTC	CAISDRVTNEQYF
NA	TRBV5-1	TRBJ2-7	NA	TGCGCCAGCAGTAGGGCAGGGGAGCGGAACGAGCAGTACTTC	CASSRAGERNEQYF
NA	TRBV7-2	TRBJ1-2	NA	TGTGCCAGCAGCTTGGAGACGGTCGTCTATGGCTACACCTTC	CASSLETVVYGYTF
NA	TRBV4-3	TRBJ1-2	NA	TGCGCCAGCAGCCAAGAGATTCTGGGGCGAGGCTACACCTTC	CASSQEILGRGYTF
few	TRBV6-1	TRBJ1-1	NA	TGTGCCAGCAGTCCCCAGGGGCCGGTGAACACTGAAGCTTTCTTT	CASSPQGPVNTEAFF
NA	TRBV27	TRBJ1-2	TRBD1	TGTGCCAGCAGTTTATTCTCGCCGACAGGGGGCATCTATGGCTACACCTTC	CASSLFSPTGGIYGYTF
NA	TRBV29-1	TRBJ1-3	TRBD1	TGCAGCGTTACGGGACAGGGGGGAAACACCATATATTTT	CSVTGQGGNTIYF
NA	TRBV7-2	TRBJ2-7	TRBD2	TGTGCCAGCAGCCCAACTAGCGGGAGGGGGTACGAGCAGTACTTC	CASSPTSGRGYEQYF
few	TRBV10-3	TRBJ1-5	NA	TGTGCCATCAGTGAGGCAGGGAATCAGCCCCAGCATTTT	CAISEAGNQPQHF
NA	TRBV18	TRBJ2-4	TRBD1	TGTGCCAGCTCACCACAGCAGGGGGTCCAAAACATTCAGTACTTC	CASSPQQGVQNIQYF
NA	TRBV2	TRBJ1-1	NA	TGTGCCAGCAGTGAAGCGCGCAGGGAAGTCGGTGAAGCTTTCTTT	CASSEARREVGEAFF
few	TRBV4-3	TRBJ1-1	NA	TGCGCCAGCAGCCAAGATGGAAGCGGACACTTCGGCAGGGGAGCTTTCTTT	CASSQDGSGHFGRGAFF
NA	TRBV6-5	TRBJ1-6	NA	TGTGCCAGCAGCAGTGAATATAATTCACCCCTCCACTTT	CASSSEYNSPLHF
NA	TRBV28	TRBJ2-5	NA	TGTGCCAGCAGTCCGAGCCTTCAAGAGACCCAGTACTTC	CASSPSLQETQYF
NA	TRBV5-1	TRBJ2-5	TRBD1	TGCGCCAGCAGCTTGGAATTGGACAGGGGGGAAGAGACCCAGTACTTC	CASSLELDRGEETQYF
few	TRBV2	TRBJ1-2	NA	TGTGCCAGCAGGCTCGGGGACTCAGGCTACACCTTC	CASRLGDSGYTF
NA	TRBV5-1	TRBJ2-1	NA	TGCGCCAGCAGCTTGGAAGGGGGTTTCTCCTACAATGAGCAGTTCTTC	CASSLEGGFSYNEQFF
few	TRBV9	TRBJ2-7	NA	TGTGCCAGCAGCGTAGCGGGCGGGGCTGGCTCCTACGAGCAGTACTTC	CASSVAGGAGSYEQYF
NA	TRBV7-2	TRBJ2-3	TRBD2	TGTGCCAGCAGACTAGCGGGGAAGGCAGATACGCAGTATTTT	CASRLAGKADTQYF
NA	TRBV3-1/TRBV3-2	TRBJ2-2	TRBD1	TGTGCCAGCAGCCAAGCTCCGACAGGGACCACCGGGGAGCTGTTTTTT	CASSQAPTGTTGELFF
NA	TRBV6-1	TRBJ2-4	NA	TGTGCCAGCAGTGACGGGGCGAGGGGGAACATTCAGTACTTC	CASSDGARGNIQYF
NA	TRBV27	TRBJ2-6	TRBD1	TGTGCCAGCAGTTCACCCGGGACAGGGGGGGATAACTCTGGGGCCAACGTCCTGACTTTC	CASSSPGTGGDNSGANVLTF
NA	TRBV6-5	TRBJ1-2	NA	TGTGCCAGCAGTTACGGGCGGGTGTATGGCTACACCTTC	CASSYGRVYGYTF
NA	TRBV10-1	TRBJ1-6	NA	TGCGCCAGCCTATCGTGGGGCGCGAATAATTCACCCCTCCACTTT	CASLSWGANNSPLHF
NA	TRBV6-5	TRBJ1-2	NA	TGTGCCAGCTTCGTATTACTAGGTGGCGGCTACACCTTC	CASFVLLGGGYTF
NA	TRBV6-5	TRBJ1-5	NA	TGTGCCAGCAGGCCTCAGGGAGGTCTGGGTCAGCCCCAGCATTTT	CASRPQGGLGQPQHF
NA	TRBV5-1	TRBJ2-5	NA	TGCGCCAGCAGCTTGGAACTAGAAGAGACCCAGTACTTC	CASSLELEETQYF
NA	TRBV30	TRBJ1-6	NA	TGTGCCTGGGACAGGAATAATTCACCCCTCCACTTT	CAWDRNNSPLHF
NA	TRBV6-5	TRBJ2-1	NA	TGTGCCAGCAGGACTCCCTCCTACAATGAGCAGTTCTTC	CASRTPSYNEQFF
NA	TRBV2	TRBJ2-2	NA	TGTGCCAGCAGGGCTTCTTACACCGGGGAGCTGTTTTTT	CASRASYTGELFF
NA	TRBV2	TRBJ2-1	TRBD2	TGTGCCAGCAGTGAAGCGGGGCTAGCGGGAGCTCATGAGCAGTTCTTC	CASSEAGLAGAHEQFF
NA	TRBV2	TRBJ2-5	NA	TGTGCCAGCAGTCCTGGGGACTCCCAAGAGACCCAGTACTTC	CASSPGDSQETQYF
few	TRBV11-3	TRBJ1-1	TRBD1	TGTGCCAGCAGCGTCAGACAGGGGACTGAAGCTTTCTTT	CASSVRQGTEAFF
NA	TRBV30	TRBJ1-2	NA	TGTGCCTGGAGTACTGGACAGTCTAATGGCTACACCTTC	CAWSTGQSNGYTF
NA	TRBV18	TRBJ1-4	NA	TGTGCCAGCTCACGGAACCCCGGGGGAATCGGGGAAAAACTGTTTTTT	CASSRNPGGIGEKLFF
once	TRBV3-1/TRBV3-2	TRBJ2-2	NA	TGTGCCAGCAGCCACTCCGGGATGAACACCGGGGAGCTGTTTTTT	CASSHSGMNTGELFF
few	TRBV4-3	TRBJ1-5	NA	TGCGCCAGCAGCCAAGACCCCGGGTTCGATCAGCCCCAGCATTTT	CASSQDPGFDQPQHF
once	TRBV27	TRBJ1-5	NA	TGTGCCAGCAGTAAGGCGGGGGATGGGCAGCCCCAGCATTTT	CASSKAGDGQPQHF
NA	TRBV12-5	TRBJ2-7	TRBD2	TGTGCTAGTGGTTTGGTACGAACTAGCGGCTACGAGCAGTACTTC	CASGLVRTSGYEQYF
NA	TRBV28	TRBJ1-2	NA	TGTGCCAGCAGCGACAGCAAGTTAGTTGGCTACACCTTC	CASSDSKLVGYTF
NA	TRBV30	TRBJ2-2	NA	TGTGCCTGGAGTGTAAACAGTCAAACCGGGGAGCTGTTTTTT	CAWSVNSQTGELFF
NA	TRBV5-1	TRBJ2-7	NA	TGCGCCAGCAGCTTGAAAGAGTACTACGAGCAGTACTTC	CASSLKEYYEQYF